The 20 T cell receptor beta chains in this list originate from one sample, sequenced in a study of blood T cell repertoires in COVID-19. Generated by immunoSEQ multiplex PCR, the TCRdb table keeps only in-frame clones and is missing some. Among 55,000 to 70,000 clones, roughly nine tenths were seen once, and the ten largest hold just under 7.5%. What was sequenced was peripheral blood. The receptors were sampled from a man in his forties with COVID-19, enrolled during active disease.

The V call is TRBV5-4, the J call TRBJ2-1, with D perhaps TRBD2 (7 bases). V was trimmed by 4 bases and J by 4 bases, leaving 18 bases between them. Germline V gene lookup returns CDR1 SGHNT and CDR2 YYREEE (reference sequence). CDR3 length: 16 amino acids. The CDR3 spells CASSPEGGSSYNEQFF. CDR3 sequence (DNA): TGTGCCAGCAGCCCGGAGGGGGGGAGTTCTTACAATGAGCAGTTCTTC.

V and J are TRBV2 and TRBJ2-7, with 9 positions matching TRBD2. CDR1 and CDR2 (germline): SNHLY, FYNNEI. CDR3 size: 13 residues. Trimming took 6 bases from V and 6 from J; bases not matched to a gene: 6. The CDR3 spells CASSRGGVLEQYF. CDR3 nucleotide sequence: TGTGCCAGCAGCCGCGGGGGGGTTCTCGAGCAGTACTTC.

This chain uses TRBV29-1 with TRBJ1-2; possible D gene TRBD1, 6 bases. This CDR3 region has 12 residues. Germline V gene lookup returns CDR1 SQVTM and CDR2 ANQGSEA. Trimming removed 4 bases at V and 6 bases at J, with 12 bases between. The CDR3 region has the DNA TGCAGCGTTGGTCGGACAGACGATGGCTACACCTTC. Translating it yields CSVGRTDDGYTF.

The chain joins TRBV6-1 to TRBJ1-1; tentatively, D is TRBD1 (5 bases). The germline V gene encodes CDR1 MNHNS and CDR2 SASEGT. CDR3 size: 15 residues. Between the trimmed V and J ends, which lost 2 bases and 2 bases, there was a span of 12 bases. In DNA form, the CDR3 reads TGTGCCAGCAGTGAATCCCCGGGGGTCAACACTGAAGCTTTCTTT. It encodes CASSESPGVNTEAFF.

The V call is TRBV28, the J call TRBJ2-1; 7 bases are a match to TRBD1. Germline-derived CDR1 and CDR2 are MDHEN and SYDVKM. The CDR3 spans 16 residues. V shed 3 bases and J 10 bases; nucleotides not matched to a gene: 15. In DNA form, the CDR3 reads TGTGCCAGCAGTTTGTACGTTCTCGAGGGGGCGCAGGAGCAGTTCTTC. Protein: CASSLYVLEGAQEQFF.

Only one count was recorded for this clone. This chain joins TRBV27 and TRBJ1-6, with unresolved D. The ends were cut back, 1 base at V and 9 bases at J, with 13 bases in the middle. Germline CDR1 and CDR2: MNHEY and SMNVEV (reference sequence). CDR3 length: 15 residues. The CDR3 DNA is TGTGCCAGCAGTTTATTTCGCGGAATGGGTTCACCCCTCCACTTT. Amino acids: CASSLFRGMGSPLHF.

CDR3 residues: CASSVGGGASNEQFF. The CDR3 DNA reads TGTGCCAGCAGCGTAGGCGGGGGTGCATCAAATGAGCAGTTCTTC. This chain joins TRBV9 and TRBJ2-1, with 7 bases lining up with TRBD2. The CDR3 sequence is 15 residues long. Trimming at V came to 0 bases and at J to 7 bases, leaving 7 bases not matched to a gene. Germline CDR1 reads SGDLS; CDR2 reads YYNGEE.

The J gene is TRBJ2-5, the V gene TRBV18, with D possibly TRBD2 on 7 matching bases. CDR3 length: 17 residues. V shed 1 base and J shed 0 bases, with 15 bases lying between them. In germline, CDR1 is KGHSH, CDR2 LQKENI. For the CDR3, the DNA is TGTGCCAGCTCACCACGGGGGGGGGCCATGTACCAAGAGACCCAGTACTTC. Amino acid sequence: CASSPRGGAMYQETQYF.

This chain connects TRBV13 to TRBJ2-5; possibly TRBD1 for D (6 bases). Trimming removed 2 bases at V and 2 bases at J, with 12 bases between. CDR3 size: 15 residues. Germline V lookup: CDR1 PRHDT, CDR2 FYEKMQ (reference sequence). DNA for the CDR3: TGTGCCAGCAGCTTAAGGACAGCAACGCAAGAGACCCAGTACTTC. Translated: CASSLRTATQETQYF.

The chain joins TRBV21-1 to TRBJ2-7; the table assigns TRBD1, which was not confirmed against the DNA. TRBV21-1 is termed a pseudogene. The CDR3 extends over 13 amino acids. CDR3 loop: CASSTTALYEQYF. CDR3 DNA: TGTGCCAGCAGCACGACAGCCCTCTACGAGCAGTACTTC.

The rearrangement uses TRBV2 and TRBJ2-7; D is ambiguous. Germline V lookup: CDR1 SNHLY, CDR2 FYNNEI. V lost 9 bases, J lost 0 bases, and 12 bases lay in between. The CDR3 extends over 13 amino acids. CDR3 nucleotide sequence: TGTGCCAGTACGGGTCAGAGCTCCTACGAGCAGTACTTC. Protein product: CASTGQSSYEQYF.

CDR3 sequence reads: CASSSVVGAGGSTDTQYF. As DNA, the CDR3 is TGTGCCAGCAGCTCAGTGGTCGGGGCGGGGGGTAGCACAGATACGCAGTATTTT. V usage is TRBV7-2 and J usage is TRBJ2-3; 8 bases map to TRBD2. Germline V lookup: CDR1 SGHTA, CDR2 FQGNSA. V lost 4 bases and J lost 0; bases outside the gene matches: 12. This CDR3 is built from 18 residues.

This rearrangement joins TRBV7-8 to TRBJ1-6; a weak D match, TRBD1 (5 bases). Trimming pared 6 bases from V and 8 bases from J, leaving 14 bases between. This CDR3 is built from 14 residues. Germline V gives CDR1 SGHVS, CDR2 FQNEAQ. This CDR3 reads CASRRGTGDSPLHF. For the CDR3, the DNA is TGTGCCAGCAGACGTGGGACGGGGGATTCACCCCTCCACTTT.

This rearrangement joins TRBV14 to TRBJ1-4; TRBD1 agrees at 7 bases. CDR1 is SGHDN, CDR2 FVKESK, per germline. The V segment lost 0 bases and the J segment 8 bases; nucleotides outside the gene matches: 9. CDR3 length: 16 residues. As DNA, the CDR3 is TGTGCCAGCAGCCAAGAATCCTGGACAGGTTCCGAAAAACTGTTTTTT. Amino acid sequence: CASSQESWTGSEKLFF. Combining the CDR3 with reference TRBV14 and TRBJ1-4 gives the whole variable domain EAGVTQFPSHSVIEKGQTVTLRCDPISGHDNLYWYRRVMGKEIKFLLHFVKESKQDESGMPNNRFLAERTGGTYSTLKVQPAELEDSGVYFCASSQESWTGSEKLFFGSGTQLSVL.

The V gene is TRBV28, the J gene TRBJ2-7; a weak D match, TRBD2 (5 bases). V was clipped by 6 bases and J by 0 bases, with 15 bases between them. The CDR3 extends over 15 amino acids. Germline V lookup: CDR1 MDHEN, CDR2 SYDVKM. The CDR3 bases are TGTGCCAGCAGAGGACTTTTTCTAAACTCCTACGAGCAGTACTTC. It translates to CASRGLFLNSYEQYF.

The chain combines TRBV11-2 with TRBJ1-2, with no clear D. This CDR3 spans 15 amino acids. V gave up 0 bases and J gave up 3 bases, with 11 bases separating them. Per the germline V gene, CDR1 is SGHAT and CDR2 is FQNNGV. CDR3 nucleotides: TGTGCCAGCAGCTTAGAAGTAGGGCGGGACTATGGCTACACCTTC. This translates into CASSLEVGRDYGYTF.

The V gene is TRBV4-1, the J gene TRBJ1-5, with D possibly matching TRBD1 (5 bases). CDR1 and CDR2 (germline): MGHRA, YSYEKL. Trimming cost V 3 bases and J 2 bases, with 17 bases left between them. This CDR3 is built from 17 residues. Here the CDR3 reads CASSHPYGGRGNQPQHF. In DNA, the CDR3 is TGCGCCAGCAGCCACCCCTACGGGGGTCGGGGCAATCAGCCCCAGCATTTT.

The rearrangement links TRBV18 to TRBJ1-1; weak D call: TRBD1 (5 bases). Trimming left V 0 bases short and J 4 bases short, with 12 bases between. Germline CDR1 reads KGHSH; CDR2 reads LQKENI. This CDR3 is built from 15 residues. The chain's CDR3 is CASSPPGAEITEAFF. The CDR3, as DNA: TGTGCCAGCTCACCACCAGGGGCAGAGATCACTGAAGCTTTCTTT.

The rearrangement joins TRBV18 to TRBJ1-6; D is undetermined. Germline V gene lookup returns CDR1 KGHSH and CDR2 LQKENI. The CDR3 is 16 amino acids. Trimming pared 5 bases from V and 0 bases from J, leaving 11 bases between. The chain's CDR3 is CASSEERSSYNSPLHF. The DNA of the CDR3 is TGTGCCAGCTCAGAAGAAAGGAGCTCCTATAATTCACCCCTCCACTTT.

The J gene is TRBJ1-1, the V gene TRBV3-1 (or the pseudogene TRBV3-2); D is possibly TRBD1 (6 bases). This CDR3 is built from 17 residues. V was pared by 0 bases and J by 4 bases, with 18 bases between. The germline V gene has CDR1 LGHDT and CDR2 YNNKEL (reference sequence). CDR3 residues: CASSQDMGTGGRTEAFF. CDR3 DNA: TGTGCCAGCAGCCAAGATATGGGGACCGGGGGGCGCACTGAAGCTTTCTTT.